This is a list of T cell receptor beta chains from one sample in a study of blood T cell repertoires in COVID-19. Sequencing used immunoSEQ multiplex PCR; TCRdb keeps in-frame clones, though not all of them. The table has hundreds of thousands of clones, around nine tenths seen once. Sequences were obtained from PBMCs or T cells enriched from blood (not recorded which). All receptors derive from a woman between 50 and 59 years old who had recovered from COVID-19. CDR3s include the opening cysteine and the closing phenylalanine or tryptophan. Fields, in order: J gene, D gene, clone size, V gene, CDR3 protein, CDR3 DNA. The D gene is left open where the match is weak. Not every row has a clone size; where given, it reads once, few, many or a size class.

TRBJ2-1	TRBD2	.	TRBV11-3	CASSPRLAGEAEQFF	TGTGCCAGCAGCCCCCGGCTAGCGGGAGAGGCTGAGCAGTTCTTC
TRBJ2-1	.	.	TRBV28	CASSYTPPPFNEQFF	TGTGCCAGCAGTTACACCCCACCGCCTTTCAATGAGCAGTTCTTC
TRBJ2-1	TRBD2	.	TRBV18	CASSQRTSGLWDEQFF	TGTGCCAGCTCACAACGGACTAGCGGTCTATGGGATGAGCAGTTCTTC
TRBJ1-2	TRBD1	.	TRBV2	CASSQQGRYGYTF	TGTGCCAGCAGTCAACAGGGGCGGTATGGCTACACCTTC
TRBJ1-6	TRBD1	.	TRBV4-2	CASSLDRDPPLHF	TGTGCCAGCAGCCTTGACAGGGACCCACCCCTCCACTTT
TRBJ2-7	.	.	TRBV4-3	CASSQSRQVSYEQYF	TGCGCCAGCAGCCAATCGAGACAGGTATCCTACGAGCAGTACTTC
TRBJ2-7	.	once	TRBV28	CASSSPAVYEQYF	TGTGCCAGCAGTTCCCCAGCGGTCTACGAGCAGTACTTC
TRBJ1-2	TRBD1	once	TRBV18	CASRQGTDGNYGYTF	TGTGCCAGCCGGCAGGGGACAGACGGTAACTATGGCTACACCTTC
TRBJ2-5	TRBD1	once	TRBV9	CASSVGDGTAQETQYF	TGTGCCAGCAGCGTAGGGGATGGGACAGCCCAAGAGACCCAGTACTTC
TRBJ1-5	.	.	TRBV7-2	CASSLGRGGNQPQHF	TGTGCCAGCAGCTTAGGCAGGGGAGGCAATCAGCCCCAGCATTTT
TRBJ1-2	.	.	TRBV12-5	CASGSTGRGAGYGYTF	TGTGCTAGTGGTTCGACAGGTCGGGGGGCAGGCTATGGCTACACCTTC
TRBJ2-1	.	once	TRBV5-1	CASSLDGGLNEQFF	TGCGCCAGCAGCTTGGACGGGGGTTTGAATGAGCAGTTCTTC
TRBJ2-2	TRBD2	.	TRBV9	CASSVVAGGPIGELFF	TGTGCCAGCAGCGTAGTAGCGGGAGGGCCGATCGGGGAGCTGTTTTTT
TRBJ2-7	.	.	TRBV27	CASSEDRSDEQYF	TGTGCCAGCAGTGAAGACAGATCCGACGAGCAGTACTTC
TRBJ2-1	TRBD1	.	TRBV5-6	CASSGGQGAGMHEQFF	TGTGCCAGCAGCGGGGGACAGGGGGCAGGAATGCATGAGCAGTTCTTC
TRBJ1-2	TRBD1	few	TRBV30	CAWRGTGWDYGYTF	TGTGCCTGGAGAGGGACAGGGTGGGATTATGGCTACACCTTC
TRBJ2-1	TRBD1	.	TRBV7-9	CASSSTQGEWEFF	TGTGCCAGCAGCTCGACTCAGGGGGAGTGGGAGTTCTTC
TRBJ2-7	.	.	TRBV28	CASSFRDSRFEQYF	TGTGCCAGCAGTTTCCGGGATTCCCGCTTCGAGCAGTACTTC
TRBJ1-2	.	.	TRBV19	CASEDRSYGYTF	TGTGCCAGTGAAGACAGGAGCTATGGCTACACCTTC
TRBJ2-1	.	.	TRBV3-1/TRBV3-2	CASSRFRALDNEQFF	TGTGCCAGCAGCCGATTCAGGGCGTTGGACAATGAGCAGTTCTTC
TRBJ2-1	.	.	TRBV27	CASSRSVTGAQKRYNEQFF	TGTGCCAGCAGCCGATCAGTAACGGGAGCCCAGAAACGATACAATGAGCAGTTCTTC
TRBJ1-1	.	.	TRBV29-1	CSVVGGNTEAFF	TGCAGCGTTGTCGGTGGGAACACTGAAGCTTTCTTT
TRBJ1-1	TRBD1	few	TRBV11-2	CASSFFPTRGPLNTEAFF	TGTGCCAGCAGCTTTTTTCCCACTAGGGGGCCGTTGAACACTGAAGCTTTCTTT
TRBJ1-1	.	.	TRBV7-3	CASSLRGETDTEAFF	TGTGCCAGCAGCTTAAGGGGGGAAACGGACACTGAAGCTTTCTTT
TRBJ2-3	TRBD1	.	TRBV6-6	CASSPAGQGADTQYF	TGTGCCAGCAGCCCAGCTGGACAGGGGGCCGATACGCAGTATTTT
TRBJ2-1	TRBD2	.	TRBV27	CASSARLAGGRYNEQFF	TGTGCCAGCAGCGCCAGACTAGCGGGAGGGCGTTACAATGAGCAGTTCTTC
TRBJ2-7	.	.	TRBV20-1	CSATESGLSSYEQYF	TGCAGTGCTACTGAGAGCGGGCTCAGCTCCTACGAGCAGTACTTC
TRBJ2-4	.	.	TRBV14	CASSLQGGIQYF	TGTGCCAGCAGCCTACAGGGTGGCATTCAGTACTTC
TRBJ2-3	.	once	TRBV30	CAWSPPGLKDTQYF	TGTGCCTGGAGTCCTCCGGGACTGAAAGATACGCAGTATTTT
TRBJ2-3	TRBD2	.	TRBV28	CASSLSAFRLAGDTDTQYF	TGTGCCAGCAGTTTATCCGCTTTCCGACTAGCGGGAGACACAGATACGCAGTATTTT
TRBJ1-6	TRBD1	.	TRBV6-5	CASLQGEYSPLHF	TGTGCCAGCCTTCAGGGGGAGTATTCACCCCTCCACTTT
TRBJ2-5	.	.	TRBV2	CASAGEYQETQYF	TGTGCCAGCGCGGGTGAATACCAAGAGACCCAGTACTTC
TRBJ1-3	.	.	TRBV3-1/TRBV3-2	CASSQDLYTIYF	TGTGCCAGCAGCCAAGATCTCTACACCATATATTTT
TRBJ2-7	.	.	TRBV2	CAYTLGGDSSYEQYF	TGTGCCTATACCCTCGGCGGGGATAGCTCCTACGAGCAGTACTTC
TRBJ1-5	TRBD1	.	TRBV2	CASSERTGGRNQPQHF	TGTGCCAGCAGTGAAAGGACAGGGGGCCGCAATCAGCCCCAGCATTTT
TRBJ2-1	TRBD2	.	TRBV19	CASTLAGVDEQFF	TGTGCCAGTACTTTAGCGGGAGTGGATGAGCAGTTCTTC
TRBJ2-2	TRBD2	.	TRBV5-1	CASSFGLAGPTGELFF	TGCGCCAGCAGCTTCGGACTAGCGGGCCCCACCGGGGAGCTGTTTTTT
TRBJ2-5	.	.	TRBV2	CASSEVRETQYF	TGTGCCAGCAGTGAAGTCAGAGAGACCCAGTACTTC
TRBJ2-3	.	.	TRBV28	CASSFSGETDTQYF	TGTGCCAGCAGTTTCTCTGGGGAGACAGATACGCAGTATTTT
TRBJ1-1	.	.	TRBV20-1	CSAQLSDEAFF	TGCAGTGCTCAATTATCAGATGAAGCTTTCTTT
TRBJ2-5	TRBD1	.	TRBV18	CASSPGQETQYF	TGTGCCAGCTCACCGGGACAGGAGACCCAGTACTTC
TRBJ1-1	.	.	TRBV5-1	CASSFGGITEAFF	TGCGCCAGCAGCTTTGGGGGGATTACTGAAGCTTTCTTT
TRBJ1-5	.	.	TRBV28	CASRWLISNQPQHF	TGTGCCAGCAGGTGGCTTATTAGCAATCAGCCCCAGCATTTT
TRBJ1-2	.	.	TRBV27	CASSLTREIGYTF	TGTGCCAGCAGTTTAACCCGGGAAATTGGCTACACCTTC
TRBJ2-5	.	.	TRBV10-3	CAISDGETQYF	TGTGCCATCAGTGACGGAGAGACCCAGTACTTC
TRBJ2-5	.	.	TRBV5-6	CASSSEGGFHQETQYF	TGTGCCAGCAGCTCGGAGGGGGGGTTCCACCAAGAGACCCAGTACTTC
TRBJ1-3	.	.	TRBV18	CASSPISVSGNTIYF	TGTGCCAGCTCACCAATTTCCGTCTCTGGAAACACCATATATTTT
TRBJ2-3	TRBD1	.	TRBV9	CASNVGQGQRTDTQYF	TGTGCCAGCAACGTAGGACAGGGGCAGCGCACAGATACGCAGTATTTT
TRBJ2-4	.	.	TRBV2	CASQPKEGLQNIQYF	TGTGCCAGCCAGCCCAAAGAGGGATTACAAAACATTCAGTACTTC
TRBJ2-3	TRBD1	.	TRBV2	CASQIAGQGEDTQYF	TGTGCCAGCCAAATAGCGGGACAGGGGGAAGATACGCAGTATTTT
TRBJ1-2	TRBD1	.	TRBV18	CASSLSRDRGGGYTF	TGTGCCAGCTCCCTGAGCCGGGACAGGGGTGGAGGCTACACCTTC
TRBJ1-1	TRBD1	.	TRBV5-4	CASSLVGQGKTEAFF	TGTGCCAGCAGCTTGGTAGGACAGGGGAAGACTGAAGCTTTCTTT
TRBJ1-5	TRBD1	.	TRBV19	CATGDRRNQPQHF	TGTGCCACCGGGGACAGGCGCAATCAGCCCCAGCATTTT
TRBJ1-2	TRBD1	.	TRBV4-1	CASSQWTGVNYGYTF	TGCGCCAGCAGCCAGTGGACAGGGGTAAACTATGGCTACACCTTC
TRBJ1-2	TRBD1	.	TRBV19	CASTGTGVPSNYGYTF	TGTGCCAGTACCGGGACAGGGGTGCCTTCTAACTATGGCTACACCTTC
TRBJ2-7	.	.	TRBV2	CASSYSRETPGQYF	TGTGCCAGCAGCTATTCCCGGGAGACGCCCGGGCAGTACTTC
TRBJ1-5	.	.	TRBV19	CASTLLGDSNQPQHF	TGTGCCAGTACCCTCCTGGGAGATAGCAATCAGCCCCAGCATTTT
TRBJ1-2	TRBD1	.	TRBV5-4	CASSPDRGRRYGYTF	TGTGCCAGCAGCCCGGACAGGGGGCGCCGGTATGGCTACACCTTC